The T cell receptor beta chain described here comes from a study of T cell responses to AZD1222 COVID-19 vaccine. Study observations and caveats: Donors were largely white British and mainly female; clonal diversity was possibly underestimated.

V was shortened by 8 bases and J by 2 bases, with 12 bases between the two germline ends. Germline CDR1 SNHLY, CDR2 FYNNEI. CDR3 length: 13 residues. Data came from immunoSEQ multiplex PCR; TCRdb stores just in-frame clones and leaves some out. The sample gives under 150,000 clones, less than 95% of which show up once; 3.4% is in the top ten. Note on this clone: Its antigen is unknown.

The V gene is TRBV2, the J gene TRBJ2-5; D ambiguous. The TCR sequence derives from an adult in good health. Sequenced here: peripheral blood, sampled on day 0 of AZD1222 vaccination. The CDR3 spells CASSDFFQETQYF. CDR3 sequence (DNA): TGTGCCAGCTCAGACTTCTTTCAAGAGACCCAGTACTTC.